The 20 T cell receptor beta chains in this list originate from one sample, sequenced in a study of regulatory T cells. Amplification used 52 TRBV primers and 13 TRBJ primers. The table came from immunoSEQ multiplex PCR; TCRdb's copy has only in-frame clones and leaves some out. Of about 5,900 clones in the sample, about four fifths are singletons; the top ten hold 31%. Specimen: CD8+ T cells sorted from blood. These receptors all come from a child between 5 and 17 years old with CD3G deficiency.

The gene calls are TRBV27 and TRBJ2-7, with D possibly TRBD2 on 6 matching bases. CDR3 length equals 15 residues. Germline V gene sequence: CDR1 MNHEY, CDR2 SMNVEV (reference sequence). Trimming cost V 0 bases and J 5 bases, with 14 bases left between them. In DNA form, the CDR3 reads TGTGCCAGCAGTTTATCGGGCGGGGAAAACAACGAGCAGTACTTC. Its translation is CASSLSGGENNEQYF.

V and J are TRBV7-9 and TRBJ2-7, with TRBD1 as a possible D gene (6 bases). There are 13 residues in the CDR3. Germline V gene lookup returns CDR1 SEHNR and CDR2 FQNEAQ (reference sequence). V was cut by 5 bases and J by 7 bases, with 15 bases left in between. The CDR3 loop is CASSPTGKQEQYF. CDR3 sequence (DNA): TGTGCCAGCAGCCCTACAGGGAAACAGGAGCAGTACTTC.

CDR3 DNA: TGTGCCAGCAGCTTAGTTGGGGGAGGGCCGACAGATACGCAGTATTTT. This encodes CASSLVGGGPTDTQYF. This sequence joins TRBV7-8 and TRBJ2-3, with 7 nucleotides matching TRBD2. J was trimmed by 3 bases and V by 1 base; bases with no gene match: 7. The CDR3 loop spans 16 amino acids. Germline-derived CDR1 and CDR2 are SGHVS and FQNEAQ. The variable domain in full, completed from reference TRBV7-8 and TRBJ2-3, reads GAGVSQSPRYKVAKRGQDVALRCDPISGHVSLFWYQQALGQGPEFLTYFQNEAQLDKSGLPSDRFFAERPEGSVSTLKIQRTQQEDSAVYLCASSLVGGGPTDTQYFGPGTRLTVL.

This clone has more than one count but fewer than ten. V is TRBV28 and J is TRBJ1-1; D perhaps matches TRBD1 (5 bases). The V gene lost 7 bases and the J gene lost 11 bases, with 26 bases spanning the gap. The germline CDR1 and CDR2 sequences are MDHEN and SYDVKM. The CDR3 totals 15 residues. The CDR3, as DNA: TGTGCCAGCAACAACCCACTGGGCGGCAGGGAGGAGGCTTTCTTT. It specifies CASNNPLGGREEAFF.

This sequence joins TRBV28 and TRBJ2-1; D gene uncertain. This CDR3 has 14 amino acids. Germline V gives CDR1 MDHEN, CDR2 SYDVKM. The ends were cut back, 6 bases at V and 5 bases at J, with 14 bases in the middle. CDR3 DNA sequence: TGTGCCAGCAGCGACCCGGGCCGTAACAATGAGCAGTTCTTC. Encoded protein: CASSDPGRNNEQFF.

The J gene is TRBJ2-7, the V gene TRBV7-8; 13 bases agree with TRBD2. V was clipped by 2 bases and J by 6 bases; unmatched bases: 1. This CDR3 is built from 14 residues. Germline lookup yields CDR1 SGHVS and CDR2 FQNEAQ. CDR3 sequence reads: CASSLWTSGSEQYF. Here the CDR3 DNA reads TGTGCCAGCAGCTTATGGACTAGCGGGAGCGAGCAGTACTTC.

Details on this clone: At the DNA level, this CDR3 is encoded by other sequences in the same sample as well. The chain uses TRBV7-9 and TRBJ2-3; a weak D match, TRBD1 (6 bases). The CDR3 length is 14 residues. Germline V gives CDR1 SEHNR, CDR2 FQNEAQ (reference sequence). V lost 3 bases to trimming and J lost 2 bases, with 9 bases between them. CDR3 amino acids: CASSLGAITDTQYF. The CDR3 DNA is TGTGCCAGCAGCTTGGGGGCCATCACAGATACGCAGTATTTT.

The chain carries TRBV28 and TRBJ2-3; D might be TRBD1 or TRBD2, each matching 5 bases. The CDR3 covers 14 residues. V lost 3 bases and J lost 4, with 11 bases in between. CDR1 and CDR2 (germline): MDHEN, SYDVKM. The CDR3 is CASSFGGSADTQYF. CDR3 coding DNA: TGTGCCAGCAGTTTTGGGGGAAGTGCAGATACGCAGTATTTT.

The chain combines TRBV6-1 with TRBJ1-6; D is unresolved. The CDR3 spans 14 residues. Germline V gives CDR1 MNHNS, CDR2 SASEGT. Trimming pared 0 bases from V and 10 bases from J, leaving 10 bases between. CDR3: CASSEAPSWSPLHF. In nucleotides, the CDR3 is TGTGCCAGCAGTGAAGCTCCCTCATGGTCACCCCTCCACTTT.

The chain has TRBV6-1 and TRBJ1-2; 7 nucleotides agree with TRBD1. The CDR3 length is 14 residues. Losses at the gene ends were 6 bases for V and 4 bases for J; bases not matched to a gene: 8. CDR1 and CDR2 (germline): MNHNS, SASEGT. CDR3 amino acids: CASSFTTGIYGYTF. The CDR3 DNA sequence: TGTGCCAGCAGCTTTACGACAGGGATCTATGGCTACACCTTC.

The gene calls are TRBV5-1 and TRBJ2-1; D is ambiguous. This CDR3 has 13 residues. V lost 3 bases, J lost 9 bases, and 13 bases lay in between. The germline CDR1 and CDR2 sequences are SGHRS and YFSETQ. The CDR3 protein is CASSYSGASEQFF. The CDR3 DNA reads TGCGCCAGCAGCTACTCAGGCGCAAGTGAGCAGTTCTTC.

The chain uses TRBV28 and TRBJ2-1; D could derive from TRBD1 or TRBD2 (5 bases each). Per the germline V gene, CDR1 is MDHEN and CDR2 is SYDVKM. Trimming cost V 6 bases and J 6 bases, with 15 bases left between them. The CDR3 length is 14 residues. The CDR3 coding sequence is TGTGCCAGCAGGATGACCGGGACCCCCAATGAGCAGTTCTTC. It yields the protein CASRMTGTPNEQFF.

The V call is TRBV5-1, the J call TRBJ2-7, with TRBD1 matching over 7 bases. This CDR3 region has 15 residues. The germline V gene has CDR1 SGHRS and CDR2 YFSETQ. The V segment lost 2 bases and the J segment 1 base; nucleotides outside the gene matches: 6. The DNA of the CDR3 is TGCGCCAGCAGCTTCCGGCCAGGGGGATCCTACGAGCAGTACTTC. Amino acid sequence: CASSFRPGGSYEQYF.

The J gene is TRBJ2-1, the V gene TRBV7-6; D remains ambiguous. The ends were cut back, 0 bases at V and 7 bases at J, with 7 bases in the middle. CDR1 and CDR2 (germline): SGHVS, FNYEAQ. The CDR3 consists of 13 residues. The CDR3 DNA reads as TGTGCCAGCAGCTTAGCGCTTGGTAATGAGCAGTTCTTC. This gives the protein CASSLALGNEQFF.

J is TRBJ1-1 and V is TRBV28; D is unclear. CDR1 and CDR2 from the germline V gene are MDHEN and SYDVKM. The CDR3 extends over 13 amino acids. The ends were cut back, 3 bases at V and 6 bases at J, with 11 bases in the middle. This CDR3 reads CASSFSTPPEAFF. DNA for the CDR3: TGTGCCAGCAGTTTCAGCACACCCCCTGAAGCTTTCTTT.

This chain uses TRBV30 with TRBJ2-5; 8 nucleotides agree with TRBD2. The V gene end was trimmed by 2 bases and the J gene end by 5 bases; junction bases not matched to a gene: 7. CDR3 length: 14 residues. CDR1 is GTSNPN, CDR2 SVGIG, per germline (reference sequence). CDR3 amino acids: CAWSTGLGAETQYF. CDR3 nucleotide sequence: TGTGCCTGGAGTACGGGACTAGGAGCGGAGACCCAGTACTTC.

This chain joins TRBV11-2 and TRBJ2-7, with a tentative D call TRBD1 (5 bases). Germline CDR1 SGHAT, CDR2 FQNNGV. The CDR3 totals 13 residues. Trimming removed 3 bases from V and 7 bases from J, with 13 bases in between. The CDR3 DNA reads TGTGCCAGCAGCTTCGGAACCTCAGGGGAGCAGTACTTC. Amino acids: CASSFGTSGEQYF.

The DNA for the CDR3 is TGTGCCATCAGCTTGACAGTTTTGGATGGCTACACCTTC. This translates into CAISLTVLDGYTF. V usage is TRBV10-3 and J usage is TRBJ1-2; TRBD1 is a possible D gene (5 bases). Germline CDR1 reads ENHRY; CDR2 reads SYGVKD. V was shortened by 6 bases and J by 6 bases, with 14 bases between the two germline ends. The CDR3 extends over 13 amino acids.

The chain joins TRBV7-8 to TRBJ2-3; the D gene is possibly TRBD2 (6 bases). Between the trimmed V and J ends, which lost 6 bases and 9 bases, there was a span of 16 bases. The CDR3 has 13 amino acids. Germline loops: CDR1 SGHVS, CDR2 FQNEAQ. The CDR3 DNA follows: TGTGCCAGCAGGCCCCCACGGGAGCTGACGCAGTATTTT. Residues: CASRPPRELTQYF.

This chain connects TRBV5-1 to TRBJ2-7, with 14 nucleotides matching TRBD2. Unmatched junction bases numbered 5, after V lost 4 bases and J lost 5 bases. Germline CDR1 and CDR2: SGHRS and YFSETQ. The CDR3 has 15 residues. CDR3 DNA: TGCGCCAGCAGCATCGGGACTAGCGGGAGTGACGAGCAGTACTTC. Translating gives CASSIGTSGSDEQYF.